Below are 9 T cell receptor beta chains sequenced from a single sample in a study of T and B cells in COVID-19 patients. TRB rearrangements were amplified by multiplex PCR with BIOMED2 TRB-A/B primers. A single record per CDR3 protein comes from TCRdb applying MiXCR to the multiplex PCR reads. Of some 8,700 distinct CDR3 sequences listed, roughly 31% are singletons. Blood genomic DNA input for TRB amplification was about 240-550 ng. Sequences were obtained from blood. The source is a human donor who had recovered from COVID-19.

The CDR3 reads CAISEVLKPSINTDTQYF. The CDR3 nucleotides read TGTGCCATCAGTGAGGTCTTAAAACCCTCTATTAACACAGATACGCAGTATTTT. V is TRBV10-3 and J is TRBJ2-3; D gene uncertain. V was pared by 2 bases and J by 2 bases, with 20 bases between. CDR3 size: 18 residues. CDR1 and CDR2 from the germline V gene are ENHRY and SYGVKD.

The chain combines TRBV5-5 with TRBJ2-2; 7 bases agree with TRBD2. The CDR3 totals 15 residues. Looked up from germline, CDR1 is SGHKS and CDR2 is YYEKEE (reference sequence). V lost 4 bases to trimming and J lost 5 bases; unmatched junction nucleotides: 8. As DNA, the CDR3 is TGTGCCAGCAGCCCCATGGCGGGGGAAACCGGGGAGCTGTTTTTT. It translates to CASSPMAGETGELFF.

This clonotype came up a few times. For the CDR3, the DNA is TGTGCCTCAGCGGGGGTAGGAGAGACCCAGTACTTC. Translated, it gives CASAGVGETQYF. V and J are TRBV7-9 and TRBJ2-5, with TRBD2 matching over 8 bases. CDR3 size: 12 residues. Trimming cost V 11 bases and J 4 bases; bases outside gene matches: 6. Germline CDR1 and CDR2: SEHNR and FQNEAQ (reference sequence).

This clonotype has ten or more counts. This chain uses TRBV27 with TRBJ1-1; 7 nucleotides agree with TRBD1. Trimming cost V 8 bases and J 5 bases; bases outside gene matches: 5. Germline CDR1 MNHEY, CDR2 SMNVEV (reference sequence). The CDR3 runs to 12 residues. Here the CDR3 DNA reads TGTGCCAGCTTTAAGGGGGCAACTGAAGCTTTCTTT. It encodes CASFKGATEAFF.

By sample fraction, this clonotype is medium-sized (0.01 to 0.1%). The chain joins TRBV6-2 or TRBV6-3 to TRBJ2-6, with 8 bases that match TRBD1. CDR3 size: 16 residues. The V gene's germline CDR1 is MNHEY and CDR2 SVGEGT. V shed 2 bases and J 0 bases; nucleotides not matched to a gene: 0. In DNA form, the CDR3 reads TGTGCCAGCAGTTACGACAGGGGCTCTGGGGCCAACGTCCTGACTTTC. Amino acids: CASSYDRGSGANVLTF.

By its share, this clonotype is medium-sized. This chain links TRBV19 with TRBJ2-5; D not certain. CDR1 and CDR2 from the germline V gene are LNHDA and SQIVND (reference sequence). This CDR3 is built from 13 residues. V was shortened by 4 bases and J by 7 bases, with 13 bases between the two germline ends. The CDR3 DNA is TGTGCCAGTAGTACTGGGCCCCCTTGGACCCAGTACTTC. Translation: CASSTGPPWTQYF.

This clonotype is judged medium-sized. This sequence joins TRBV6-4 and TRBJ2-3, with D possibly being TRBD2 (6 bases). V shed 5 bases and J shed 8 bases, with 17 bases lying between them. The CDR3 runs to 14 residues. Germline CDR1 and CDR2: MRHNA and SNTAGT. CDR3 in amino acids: CASSSVPGEATQYF. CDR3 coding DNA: TGTGCCAGCAGTTCCGTCCCGGGGGAGGCTACGCAGTATTTT.

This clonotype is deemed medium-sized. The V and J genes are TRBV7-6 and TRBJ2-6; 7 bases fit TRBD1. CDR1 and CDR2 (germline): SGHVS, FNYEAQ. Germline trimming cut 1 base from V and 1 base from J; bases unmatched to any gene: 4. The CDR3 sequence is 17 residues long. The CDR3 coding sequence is TGTGCCAGCAGCTTAGATAACAGGGGTTCTGGGGCCAACGTCCTGACTTTC. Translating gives CASSLDNRGSGANVLTF. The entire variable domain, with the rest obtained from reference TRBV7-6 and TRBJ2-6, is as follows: GAGVSQSPRYKVTKRGQDVALRCDPISGHVSLYWYRQALGQGPEFLTYFNYEAQQDKSGLPNDRFSAERPEGSISTLTIQRTEQRDSAMYRCASSLDNRGSGANVLTFGAGSRLTVL.

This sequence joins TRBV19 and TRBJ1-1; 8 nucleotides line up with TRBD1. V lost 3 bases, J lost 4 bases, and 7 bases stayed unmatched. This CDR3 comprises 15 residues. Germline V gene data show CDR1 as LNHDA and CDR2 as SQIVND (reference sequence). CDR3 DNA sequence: TGTGCCAGTAGTATCCCAGGGGGCGCGACCACTGAAGCTTTCTTT. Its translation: CASSIPGGATTEAFF.